Listed below are T cell receptor beta chains from one sample, sequenced in a study of Graves' ophthalmopathy and Graves' hyperthyroidism. From the multiplex PCR reads, TCRdb called clonotypes with MiXCR, one entry per CDR3 protein. This table holds about 600,000 distinct CDR3 sequences, just under 40% found once. The source material was peripheral blood or thyroid tissue (not recorded which). The source is an adult man with Graves' hyperthyroidism. Each CDR3 is given with its conserved first and last residue. The D gene is left open where the match is weak. Clone size, where shown, is once, few, many, or a class for clones that have expanded.

V gene: TRBV24-1; D gene: .; clone size: many; J gene: TRBJ2-5; CDR3 protein: CATSDRGLNQETQYF; CDR3 DNA: TGTGCCACCAGTGACCGAGGACTTAACCAAGAGACCCAGTACTTC
V gene: TRBV7-9; D gene: .; clone size: many; J gene: TRBJ1-2; CDR3 protein: CASSTRAGYTF; CDR3 DNA: TGTGCCAGCAGCACCAGGGCTGGCTACACCTTC
V gene: TRBV9; D gene: TRBD1; clone size: .; J gene: TRBJ1-2; CDR3 protein: CASSVVPGGSYGYTF; CDR3 DNA: TGTGCCAGCAGCGTAGTGCCAGGGGGCTCCTATGGCTACACCTTC
V gene: TRBV7-9; D gene: .; clone size: many; J gene: TRBJ1-3; CDR3 protein: CASINGQGSLGNTIYF; CDR3 DNA: TGTGCCAGCATCAACGGACAAGGATCTCTTGGAAACACCATATATTTT
V gene: TRBV9; D gene: TRBD1; clone size: many; J gene: TRBJ1-2; CDR3 protein: CASSGTGTVESGYTF; CDR3 DNA: TGTGCCAGCAGCGGAACCGGGACAGTGGAAAGTGGCTACACCTTC
V gene: TRBV7-2; D gene: TRBD2; clone size: .; J gene: TRBJ2-6; CDR3 protein: CASSLGTSGRAVMTF; CDR3 DNA: TGTGCCAGCAGCTTGGGGACTAGCGGGAGGGCCGTCATGACTTTC
V gene: TRBV7-8; D gene: TRBD2; clone size: .; J gene: TRBJ2-3; CDR3 protein: CASSPYATSGATDTQYF; CDR3 DNA: TGTGCCAGCAGCCCCTACGCGACTAGCGGGGCCACAGATACGCAGTATTTT
V gene: TRBV20-1; D gene: .; clone size: few; J gene: TRBJ2-3; CDR3 protein: CSARDPKVTADTQYF; CDR3 DNA: TGCAGTGCTAGAGATCCCAAGGTGACTGCAGATACGCAGTATTTT
V gene: TRBV7-9; D gene: TRBD2; clone size: .; J gene: TRBJ2-1; CDR3 protein: CASSLPGTSGGNEQFF; CDR3 DNA: TGCGCCAGCAGCTTGCCCGGGACTAGCGGGGGCAATGAGCAGTTCTTC
V gene: TRBV12-3/TRBV12-4; D gene: .; clone size: .; J gene: TRBJ2-5; CDR3 protein: CASSYDTGLQETQYF; CDR3 DNA: TGTGCCAGCAGTTATGACACCGGGCTCCAAGAGACCCAGTACTTC
V gene: TRBV5-1; D gene: .; clone size: .; J gene: TRBJ2-5; CDR3 protein: CASSSAWGETQYF; CDR3 DNA: TGCGCCAGCAGCTCGGCCTGGGGGGAGACCCAGTACTTC
V gene: TRBV10-3; D gene: .; clone size: .; J gene: TRBJ2-6; CDR3 protein: CAISSHHGGGNVLTF; CDR3 DNA: TGTGCCATCAGTTCCCATCATGGTGGGGGCAACGTCCTGACTTTC
V gene: TRBV5-8; D gene: .; clone size: many; J gene: TRBJ1-5; CDR3 protein: CASSSGTINQPQHF; CDR3 DNA: TGTGCCAGCAGCTCCGGGACGATAAATCAGCCCCAGCATTTT
V gene: TRBV30; D gene: .; clone size: few; J gene: TRBJ1-6; CDR3 protein: CAWRQQTASPLHF; CDR3 DNA: TGTGCCTGGAGGCAGCAGACGGCGTCACCCCTCCACTTT
V gene: TRBV5-1; D gene: .; clone size: many; J gene: TRBJ1-2; CDR3 protein: CASSLVEGKANYGYTF; CDR3 DNA: TGCGCCAGCAGCTTGGTAGAAGGAAAGGCTAACTATGGCTACACCTTC
V gene: TRBV20-1; D gene: .; clone size: .; J gene: TRBJ1-4; CDR3 protein: CSARDLRVTTNEKLFF; CDR3 DNA: TGCAGTGCTAGAGATCTCAGGGTGACAACTAATGAAAAACTGTTTTTT
V gene: TRBV29-1; D gene: .; clone size: .; J gene: TRBJ2-3; CDR3 protein: CSVEGGSTDTQYF; CDR3 DNA: TGCAGCGTCGAAGGGGGTAGCACAGATACGCAGTATTTT
V gene: TRBV7-9; D gene: TRBD2; clone size: .; J gene: TRBJ2-1; CDR3 protein: CASSLATGTSGRWDEQFF; CDR3 DNA: TGTGCCAGCAGCTTAGCCACAGGGACTAGCGGGAGATGGGATGAGCAGTTCTTC
V gene: TRBV7-9; D gene: .; clone size: once; J gene: TRBJ1-4; CDR3 protein: CASSQLRPTNEKLFF; CDR3 DNA: TGTGCCAGCAGCCAACTTCGGCCCACTAATGAAAAACTGTTTTTT
V gene: TRBV20-1; D gene: .; clone size: .; J gene: TRBJ1-6; CDR3 protein: CSAALVAGERETLHF; CDR3 DNA: TGCAGTGCTGCCCTTGTGGCAGGTGAAAGGGAGACCCTCCACTTT
V gene: TRBV4-1; D gene: .; clone size: .; J gene: TRBJ1-2; CDR3 protein: CASSQEGGQYGYTF; CDR3 DNA: TGCGCCAGCAGCCAAGAAGGAGGACAGTATGGCTACACCTTC
V gene: TRBV24-1; D gene: .; clone size: many; J gene: TRBJ2-2; CDR3 protein: CATGGHPNTGELFF; CDR3 DNA: TGTGCCACCGGGGGACATCCGAACACCGGGGAGCTGTTTTTT
V gene: TRBV6-6; D gene: .; clone size: .; J gene: TRBJ2-3; CDR3 protein: CASSPGQDTQYF; CDR3 DNA: TGTGCCAGCAGTCCGGGACAAGATACGCAGTATTTT
V gene: TRBV29-1; D gene: TRBD2; clone size: many; J gene: TRBJ2-5; CDR3 protein: CSVPGTSQETQYF; CDR3 DNA: TGCAGCGTTCCAGGGACTAGCCAAGAGACCCAGTACTTC
V gene: TRBV5-1; D gene: .; clone size: many; J gene: TRBJ1-2; CDR3 protein: CASSSSVGLNYGYTF; CDR3 DNA: TGCGCCAGCAGTTCCTCCGTGGGACTTAACTATGGCTACACCTTC
V gene: TRBV6-6; D gene: .; clone size: .; J gene: TRBJ2-5; CDR3 protein: CASRNGPWPQETQYF; CDR3 DNA: TGTGCCAGCAGGAACGGGCCCTGGCCACAAGAGACCCAGTACTTC
V gene: TRBV7-9; D gene: .; clone size: few; J gene: TRBJ2-2; CDR3 protein: CASSEALQELANTGELFF; CDR3 DNA: TGTGCCAGCAGTGAAGCGCTCCAGGAGCTGGCGAACACCGGGGAGCTGTTTTTT
V gene: TRBV13; D gene: TRBD2; clone size: many; J gene: TRBJ2-7; CDR3 protein: CASSLGSTSLGEQYF; CDR3 DNA: TGTGCCAGCAGCTTAGGCTCGACTAGCCTTGGCGAGCAGTACTTC
V gene: TRBV2; D gene: .; clone size: .; J gene: TRBJ2-3; CDR3 protein: CAIMGPRTDTQYF; CDR3 DNA: TGTGCCATCATGGGGCCTCGCACAGATACGCAGTATTTT
V gene: TRBV24-1; D gene: .; clone size: many; J gene: TRBJ2-7; CDR3 protein: CATSGPGHRDSEQYF; CDR3 DNA: TGTGCCACCAGTGGGCCCGGACACCGTGATAGCGAGCAGTACTTC
V gene: TRBV7-2; D gene: .; clone size: .; J gene: TRBJ1-1; CDR3 protein: CASSLGTLSNTEAFF; CDR3 DNA: TGTGCCAGCAGCCTGGGGACACTATCAAACACTGAAGCTTTCTTT
V gene: TRBV15; D gene: .; clone size: .; J gene: TRBJ1-5; CDR3 protein: CATNLAGRINQPQHF; CDR3 DNA: TGTGCCACCAACCTAGCGGGCAGAATCAATCAGCCCCAGCATTTT
V gene: TRBV7-9; D gene: .; clone size: once; J gene: TRBJ2-2; CDR3 protein: CASSLREQTGELFF; CDR3 DNA: TGTGCCAGCAGCCTCAGGGAGCAGACCGGGGAGCTGTTTTTT
V gene: TRBV7-8; D gene: TRBD1; clone size: many; J gene: TRBJ1-2; CDR3 protein: CASSLVQGLYTF; CDR3 DNA: TGTGCCAGCAGCTTAGTACAGGGGCTCTACACCTTC
V gene: TRBV7-2; D gene: TRBD1; clone size: many; J gene: TRBJ1-5; CDR3 protein: CASSLSGQGGSQPQHF; CDR3 DNA: TGTGCCAGCAGCTTATCCGGACAGGGGGGCAGTCAGCCCCAGCATTTT
V gene: TRBV29-1; D gene: TRBD2; clone size: .; J gene: TRBJ2-5; CDR3 protein: CSTSGTRVSETQYF; CDR3 DNA: TGCAGCACCTCCGGGACTAGGGTGTCCGAGACCCAGTACTTC
V gene: TRBV10-3; D gene: .; clone size: .; J gene: TRBJ1-1; CDR3 protein: CAMNTEAFF; CDR3 DNA: TGTGCCATGAACACTGAAGCTTTCTTT
V gene: TRBV2; D gene: TRBD1; clone size: once; J gene: TRBJ2-7; CDR3 protein: CASYGQGGNEQYF; CDR3 DNA: TGTGCCAGCTATGGACAGGGTGGCAACGAGCAGTACTTC
V gene: TRBV11-3; D gene: .; clone size: many; J gene: TRBJ1-2; CDR3 protein: CASSSGLAPGYTF; CDR3 DNA: TGTGCCAGCAGCTCGGGGCTGGCTCCTGGCTACACCTTC
V gene: TRBV5-8; D gene: .; clone size: few; J gene: TRBJ1-4; CDR3 protein: CASSFSRSGDEKLFF; CDR3 DNA: TGTGCCAGCAGCTTTTCACGATCCGGGGATGAAAAACTGTTTTTT
V gene: TRBV10-3; D gene: .; clone size: once; J gene: TRBJ1-1; CDR3 protein: CAISESGVSTEAFF; CDR3 DNA: TGTGCCATCAGTGAGTCAGGGGTGAGCACTGAAGCTTTCTTT
V gene: TRBV6-5; D gene: .; clone size: .; J gene: TRBJ1-5; CDR3 protein: CASRLSLQVSNQPQHF; CDR3 DNA: TGTGCCAGCAGACTGTCCCTGCAGGTTAGCAATCAGCCCCAGCATTTT
V gene: TRBV12-3/TRBV12-4; D gene: TRBD2; clone size: .; J gene: TRBJ2-7; CDR3 protein: CASRSTSGSHEQYF; CDR3 DNA: TGTGCCAGCAGGTCGACGAGCGGGAGCCATGAGCAGTACTTC
V gene: TRBV7-9; D gene: .; clone size: few; J gene: TRBJ1-1; CDR3 protein: CASSLGTASGAFF; CDR3 DNA: TGTGCCAGCAGCTTAGGGACGGCCTCGGGAGCTTTCTTT